This T cell receptor (beta chain) appears in the sequencing data of a study of T cell clones after liver transplantation. The overall study: In this trial, immunosuppression withdrawal was attempted within 2 years of liver transplant. Subjects received no induction therapy and standard immunosuppression until randomization at 12-24 months post-transplant. Whole-study results and caveats: Rather than being deleted, graft donor-reactive T cells may have moved into the graft.

TCRbeta sequences of proliferating CFSE-low MLR cells were labeled alloreactive. Graft donor PBMCs, splenocytes, lymph-node cells, or third-party PBMCs stimulated pre-transplant recipient cells. Libraries were prepared by immunoSEQ multiplex PCR; TCRdb keeps only in-frame clonotypes and omits some of them. The repertoire has around 530 clones, approximately 40% of them found once; the top ten carry about 47%. By its share, this clone is large. What it binds is not known. Germline CDR1 is SGHAT and CDR2 is FQDESV (reference sequence). The trim removed 5 bases at V and 6 bases at J, leaving 7 bases unmatched. The CDR3 spans 13 residues.

Input material: CD8+ T cells from cultured PBMCs. The clonotype comes from a human patient who received a liver transplant. Part of the T cell pool may stem from the graft donor. The gene calls are TRBV11-1 and TRBJ2-7, with 7 bases identical to TRBD2. The CDR3 nucleotides are TGTGCCAGCAGCCCGCTGCCGGGAGGCGAGCAGTACTTC. This codes for CASSPLPGGEQYF.